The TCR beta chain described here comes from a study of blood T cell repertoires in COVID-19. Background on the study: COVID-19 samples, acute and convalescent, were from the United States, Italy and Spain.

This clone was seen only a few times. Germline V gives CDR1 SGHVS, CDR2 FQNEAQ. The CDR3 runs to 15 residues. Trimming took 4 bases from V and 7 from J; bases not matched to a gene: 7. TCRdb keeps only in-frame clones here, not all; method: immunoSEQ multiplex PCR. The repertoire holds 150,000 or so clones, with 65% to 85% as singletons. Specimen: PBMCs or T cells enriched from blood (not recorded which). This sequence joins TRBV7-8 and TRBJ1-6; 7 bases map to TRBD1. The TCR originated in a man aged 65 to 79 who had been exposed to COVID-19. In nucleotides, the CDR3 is TGTGCCAGCAGCTCAACGGGACAGTCAAATTCACCCCTCCACTTT. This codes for CASSSTGQSNSPLHF.